The 24 T cell receptor beta chains below were found in one sample sequenced in a study of blood T cell repertoires in COVID-19. Measured with immunoSEQ multiplex PCR; TCRdb has only the in-frame clones, and not every one. Here the sample spans hundreds of thousands of clones, 87% being singletons. The sequencing sample was made of PBMCs or T cells enriched from blood (not recorded which). These receptors all stem from a woman aged 25 to 39 with acute COVID-19.

The gene calls are TRBV18 and TRBJ1-2; 8 bases fit TRBD1. The CDR3 is 18 amino acids. V dropped 3 bases and J dropped 6; count of bases not matched to a gene: 18. Germline CDR1 reads KGHSH; CDR2 reads LQKENI. In nucleotides, the CDR3 is TGTGCCAGCTCACCTTTGGACAGGGACCCCTCGTCAGCTAATGGCTACACCTTC. It translates to CASSPLDRDPSSANGYTF.

V and J are TRBV5-1 and TRBJ1-1; the D is unclear. V was clipped by 6 bases and J by 8 bases, with 14 bases between them. Germline CDR1 is SGHRS and CDR2 is YFSETQ. This CDR3 has 12 residues. The CDR3 spells CASKAVDFEAFF. CDR3 DNA: TGCGCCAGCAAGGCGGTAGACTTCGAAGCTTTCTTT.

The gene calls are TRBV19 and TRBJ1-1; perhaps TRBD1 as D (6 bases). CDR1 and CDR2 (germline): LNHDA, SQIVND (reference sequence). V gave up 0 bases and J gave up 0 bases, with 8 bases separating them. There are 15 residues in the CDR3. The CDR3 DNA follows: TGTGCCAGTAGTATAGAGGGACAAATGAACACTGAAGCTTTCTTT. Protein product: CASSIEGQMNTEAFF.

This clone was recorded only once. J is TRBJ2-5 and V is TRBV12-5, with TRBD2 identical over 7 bases. Looked up from germline, CDR1 is LGHNT and CDR2 is FRNRAP. The CDR3 spans 15 residues. V was clipped by 0 bases and J by 3 bases; unmatched bases: 4. CDR3 coding DNA: TGTGCTAGTGGTTTGGTAGTGGGGGGGGAAGAGACCCAGTACTTC. Its translation: CASGLVVGGEETQYF.

This chain connects TRBV6-5 to TRBJ1-4, with 8 positions matching TRBD1. J gave up 7 bases and V 5 bases, and 6 bases lay outside the gene matches. This CDR3 region has 14 residues. Germline values: CDR1 MNHEY, CDR2 SVGAGI. The CDR3 coding sequence is TGTGCCAGCAGTCCAGGGGGCGGTCGTGAAAAACTGTTTTTT. Protein product: CASSPGGGREKLFF.

This chain joins TRBV4-2 and TRBJ1-1, with 9 bases fitting TRBD1. J was trimmed by 3 bases and V by 4 bases; bases with no gene match: 9. The CDR3 extends over 16 amino acids. The germline V gene has CDR1 LGHNA and CDR2 YNFKEQ. CDR3 residues: CASSPPGTGIDTEAFF. The CDR3 region has the DNA TGTGCCAGCAGCCCCCCCGGGACAGGGATCGACACTGAAGCTTTCTTT.

V and J are TRBV4-1 and TRBJ1-2; D is unresolved. CDR1 is MGHRA and CDR2 is YSYEKL in the germline V gene. This CDR3 contains 18 residues. The V and J ends lost 3 bases and 8 bases respectively, with 28 bases between them. CDR3 in amino acids: CASSHLLRGKGLGGGYTF. As DNA, the CDR3 is TGCGCCAGCAGCCACCTCCTTCGAGGGAAGGGTTTAGGCGGGGGCTACACCTTC.

The genes are TRBV9 and TRBJ2-3; D might be TRBD1 (5 bases). CDR1 and CDR2 (germline): SGDLS, YYNGEE. V was pared by 3 bases and J by 2 bases, with 13 bases between. The CDR3 runs 15 residues. In nucleotides, the CDR3 is TGTGCCAGCAGCGAGAGACAGCTAGACACAGATACGCAGTATTTT. Translating gives CASSERQLDTDTQYF.

This chain uses TRBV6-5 with TRBJ1-6, with TRBD1 matching over 10 bases. V lost 0 bases and J lost 7; bases outside the gene matches: 3. Germline CDR1 is MNHEY and CDR2 is SVGAGI. The CDR3 runs 16 residues. CDR3 in amino acids: CASSYSTGGTNSPLHF. The CDR3 DNA reads TGTGCCAGCAGTTACTCGACAGGGGGCACCAATTCACCCCTCCACTTT.

The chain employs TRBV11-3 and TRBJ2-1, with TRBD1 matching 7 bases. The CDR3 is 15 residues long. The V gene's germline CDR1 is SGHNT and CDR2 YENEEA. Unmatched junction bases numbered 5, after V lost 5 bases and J lost 1 base. The CDR3 DNA is TGTGCCAGCAGCCCCCACAGGGGTTCCTACAATGAGCAGTTCTTC. Translated: CASSPHRGSYNEQFF.

This clone was found once. The V and J genes are TRBV30 and TRBJ2-3; 9 nucleotides agree with TRBD2. V trimming: 2 bases; J trimming: 2 bases; junction bases outside the gene matches: 8. This CDR3 is built from 16 residues. CDR1 is GTSNPN and CDR2 is SVGIG in the germline V gene (reference sequence). The CDR3 protein is CAWSSFSGGNTDTQYF. CDR3 DNA: TGTGCCTGGAGTTCCTTCAGCGGGGGGAACACAGATACGCAGTATTTT.

The J gene is TRBJ1-1, the V gene TRBV29-1; 8 bases match TRBD1. Germline lookup yields CDR1 SQVTM and CDR2 ANQGSEA. The CDR3 is made up of 13 amino acids. Trimming cost V 6 bases and J 3 bases; bases outside gene matches: 6. CDR3 nucleotide sequence: TGCAGCGTGCGGACAGGGTGGGACACTGAAGCTTTCTTT. Its protein product is CSVRTGWDTEAFF.

This sequence joins TRBV7-9 and TRBJ1-1; TRBD1 might be the D (5 bases). The CDR3 sequence is 15 residues long. From germline, CDR1 is SEHNR and CDR2 FQNEAQ (reference sequence). Trimming took 3 bases from V and 3 from J, leaving 14 bases between them. The CDR3: CASSLVDSLYTEAFF. CDR3 in DNA: TGTGCCAGCAGCTTGGTCGACAGCTTATACACTGAAGCTTTCTTT.

The chain recombines TRBV27 with TRBJ1-6; tentative D call: TRBD1 (6 bases). The ends were cut back, 4 bases at V and 12 bases at J, with 10 bases in the middle. Germline lookup yields CDR1 MNHEY and CDR2 SMNVEV (reference sequence). The CDR3 consists of 12 residues. The CDR3, as DNA: TGTGCCAGCAGTTCTAGGGGGGGACCCCTCCACTTT. It yields the protein CASSSRGGPLHF.

The rearrangement joins TRBV12-3 or TRBV12-4 to TRBJ2-7; TRBD2 is a possible D gene (6 bases). This CDR3 is 11 amino acids long. The V gene lost 8 bases and the J gene lost 4 bases, with 9 bases spanning the gap. CDR3 DNA sequence: TGTGCCAGCGGTGGGGGGTACGAGCAGTACTTC. It encodes CASGGGYEQYF.

This clone has just one count. The chain joins TRBV18 to TRBJ2-7; TRBD1 matches at 8 bases. Germline lookup yields CDR1 KGHSH and CDR2 LQKENI. CDR3 length: 17 residues. J gave up 2 bases and V 3 bases, and 12 bases lay outside the gene matches. The CDR3 protein is CASSPRSTGGIPYEQYF. DNA for the CDR3: TGTGCCAGCTCACCGCGGTCTACAGGGGGAATCCCCTACGAGCAGTACTTC. The whole variable domain, remainder taken from reference TRBV18 and TRBJ2-7, is NAGVMQNPRHLVRRRGQEARLRCSPMKGHSHVYWYRQLPEEGLKFMVYLQKENIIDESGMPKERFSAEFPKEGPSILRIQQVVRGDSAAYFCASSPRSTGGIPYEQYFGPGTRLTVT.

The table lists this clone with a few counts. The chain has TRBV10-3 and TRBJ1-5; D call uncertain. The CDR3 extends over 14 amino acids. V lost 6 bases to trimming and J lost 3 bases, with 12 bases between them. Germline CDR1 reads ENHRY; CDR2 reads SYGVKD. The CDR3 here is CAIRPDTYNQPQHF. The CDR3 nucleotides read TGTGCCATCAGGCCTGACACTTACAATCAGCCCCAGCATTTT.

The CDR3 DNA follows: TGTGCCAGCAGTTCGATAAGGGGGGGACAAGAGACCCAGTACTTC. It codes for CASSSIRGGQETQYF. The chain carries TRBV27 and TRBJ2-5; perhaps TRBD2 as D (7 bases). The CDR3 extends over 15 amino acids. Germline loops: CDR1 MNHEY, CDR2 SMNVEV (reference sequence). V shed 4 bases and J shed 2 bases, with 14 bases lying between them.

The chain links TRBV7-9 to TRBJ2-7; 10 nucleotides align to TRBD2. From germline, CDR1 is SEHNR and CDR2 FQNEAQ (reference sequence). The CDR3 totals 15 residues. V lost 4 bases, J lost 1 base, and 4 bases stayed unmatched. The CDR3 reads CASSYLSGGSYEQYF. In DNA form, the CDR3 reads TGTGCCAGCAGCTACCTTAGCGGGGGGTCCTACGAGCAGTACTTC.

The rearrangement uses TRBV19 and TRBJ1-5; TRBD1 might be the D (5 bases). Trimming pared 7 bases from V and 3 bases from J, leaving 7 bases between. CDR1 LNHDA and CDR2 SQIVND come from the germline V gene (reference sequence). The length of the CDR3 is 12 residues. The CDR3 is CASTGDNQPQHF. Written as DNA, the CDR3 is TGTGCCAGTACGGGGGACAATCAGCCCCAGCATTTT. The full variable domain, in which reference TRBV19 and TRBJ1-5 provide the parts outside the CDR3, is DGGITQSPKYLFRKEGQNVTLSCEQNLNHDAMYWYRQDPGQGLRLIYYSQIVNDFQKGDIAEGYSVSREKKESFPLTVTSAQKNPTAFYLCASTGDNQPQHFGDGTRLSIL.

In its sample, this clone was seen a few times. This chain joins TRBV19 and TRBJ1-5; D unclear. This CDR3 has 13 amino acids. V lost 3 bases and J 6 bases, leaving 9 bases between the germline ends. Germline V gene data show CDR1 as LNHDA and CDR2 as SQIVND (reference sequence). The CDR3 is CASSISVRQPQHF. DNA for the CDR3: TGTGCCAGTAGTATCTCAGTCCGTCAGCCCCAGCATTTT.

Turning to this clone: Distinct nucleotide sequences in the sample also encode this CDR3. V gene TRBV19 combines with J gene TRBJ2-2; D not certain. V lost 7 bases and J lost 0, with 9 bases in between. This CDR3 has 14 amino acids. Looked up from germline, CDR1 is LNHDA and CDR2 is SQIVND (reference sequence). The CDR3 loop reads CASIKEPNTGELFF. In DNA form, the CDR3 reads TGTGCCAGTATAAAGGAGCCGAACACCGGGGAGCTGTTTTTT.

The chain recombines TRBV5-4 with TRBJ2-7; the match to TRBD1 covers 8 bases. V shed 4 bases and J 0 bases; nucleotides not matched to a gene: 3. Germline CDR1 SGHNT, CDR2 YYREEE (reference sequence). This CDR3 spans 14 amino acids. The CDR3 DNA follows: TGTGCCAGCAGCCGGGGACAGGACTCCTACGAGCAGTACTTC. Encoded protein: CASSRGQDSYEQYF.

This chain connects TRBV18 to TRBJ1-1; D is perhaps TRBD1 (6 bases). The CDR3 length is 15 residues. With 2 bases removed from V and 3 bases from J, the gap between germline ends came to 13 bases. Per the germline V gene, CDR1 is KGHSH and CDR2 is LQKENI. CDR3 residues: CASSPNGPGDTEAFF. In DNA form, the CDR3 reads TGTGCCAGCTCACCAAATGGGCCAGGGGACACTGAAGCTTTCTTT. Together with reference TRBV18 and TRBJ1-1, the CDR3 gives the full variable domain: NAGVMQNPRHLVRRRGQEARLRCSPMKGHSHVYWYRQLPEEGLKFMVYLQKENIIDESGMPKERFSAEFPKEGPSILRIQQVVRGDSAAYFCASSPNGPGDTEAFFGQGTRLTVV.